Following are 21 T cell receptor beta chains from one sample sequenced in a study of Graves' ophthalmopathy and Graves' hyperthyroidism. The study amplified TCR beta CDR3 regions using RNA transcripts. The first round was an RT-PCR with HTBI primers, and the second round was a multiplex PCR. TCRdb reprocessed the multiplex PCR reads via MiXCR and lists one record per CDR3 protein. The table includes 620,000 or so distinct CDR3 sequences, over 20% detected once. Sequences were obtained from peripheral blood. These receptors all stem from a woman under 30 with stable Graves' hyperthyroidism. Some clones in this sample may be carry-over from other donors' samples.

The gene calls are TRBV6-1 and TRBJ2-7, with D tentatively TRBD1 (5 bases). V was clipped by 5 bases and J by 4 bases, with 12 bases between them. The CDR3 has 13 residues. Germline V gene sequence: CDR1 MNHNS, CDR2 SASEGT. DNA for the CDR3: TGTGCCAGCAGTAGGTCAGGGTGGTACGAGCAGTACTTC. Translation gives CASSRSGWYEQYF.

This clonotype came up many times. The chain is built from TRBV12-3 or TRBV12-4 and TRBJ1-1; perhaps TRBD1 as D (6 bases). This CDR3 is built from 18 residues. V was shortened by 3 bases and J by 2 bases, with 22 bases between the two germline ends. The CDR3 DNA follows: TGTGCCAGCAGTTTTCTAGGGGGATCATCGAAACTTAACACTGAAGCTTTCTTT. Translated, it gives CASSFLGGSSKLNTEAFF.

Many counts were recorded for this clonotype. The chain recombines TRBV6-2 or TRBV6-3 with TRBJ1-1, with D unresolved. The CDR3 runs to 13 residues. V shed 7 bases and J shed 0 bases, with 9 bases lying between them. Germline V lookup: CDR1 MNHEY, CDR2 SVGEGT. DNA of the CDR3: TGTGCCAGCAACAGAATTTTGAACACTGAAGCTTTCTTT. Translated: CASNRILNTEAFF.

The V and J genes are TRBV6-1 and TRBJ1-2, with TRBD1 matching 8 bases. Germline V gives CDR1 MNHNS, CDR2 SASEGT. The CDR3 spans 13 residues. J lost 6 bases, V lost 10 bases, and 10 bases had no gene match. CDR3 sequence reads: CAMRTGRKNGYTF. Written as DNA, the CDR3 is TGTGCCATGCGGACAGGGAGAAAGAATGGCTACACCTTC.

The chain is built from TRBV28 and TRBJ1-5; 7 bases map to TRBD1. The CDR3 has 15 amino acids. The V gene's germline CDR1 is MDHEN and CDR2 SYDVKM. The J segment lost 6 bases and the V segment lost 3 bases, leaving 8 bases of the junction unmatched. CDR3 coding DNA: TGTGCCAGCAGTTTCCGACAGGGCAACGGTCAGCCCCAGCATTTT. It is translated as CASSFRQGNGQPQHF. The complete variable domain, with remaining parts taken from reference TRBV28 and TRBJ1-5, reads DVKVTQSSRYLVKRTGEKVFLECVQDMDHENMFWYRQDPGLGLRLIYFSYDVKMKEKGDIPEGYSVSREKKERFSLILESASTNQTSMYLCASSFRQGNGQPQHFGDGTRLSIL.

The chain recombines TRBV12-3 or TRBV12-4 with TRBJ1-2; TRBD1 aligns across 11 bases. CDR3 length: 14 residues. V lost 8 bases, J lost 6 bases, and 8 bases stayed unmatched. CDR3 bases: TGTGCCAGCTCTCGGACAGGGGGCGCGGATGGCTACACCTTC. Amino acids: CASSRTGGADGYTF.

Ten or more counts support this clonotype. The CDR3 sequence is CATSRGGGGTSGNTIYF. The CDR3 coding sequence is TGTGCCACCAGCAGAGGCGGGGGGGGAACCTCTGGAAACACCATATATTTT. The J gene is TRBJ1-3, the V gene TRBV15; D perhaps matches TRBD1 (5 bases). V was cut by 1 base and J by 0 bases, with 13 bases left in between. This CDR3 region has 17 residues. CDR1 LNHNV and CDR2 YYDKDF come from the germline V gene (reference sequence).

V is TRBV11-2 and J is TRBJ2-7; D is ambiguous. CDR3 length equals 12 residues. Germline assignment: CDR1 SGHAT and CDR2 FQNNGV. V lost 5 bases, J lost 2 bases, and 7 bases lay in between. For the CDR3, the DNA is TGTGCCAGCAGCCGCAACCCCTACGAGCAGTACTTC. Amino acid sequence: CASSRNPYEQYF.

The chain combines TRBV11-2 with TRBJ2-5; TRBD1 might be the D (6 bases). Trimming took off 2 bases at V and 2 bases at J, with 15 bases between the two ends. The CDR3 spans 16 residues. CDR1 SGHAT and CDR2 FQNNGV come from the germline V gene. CDR3 in amino acids: CASSLQGGRIQETQYF. CDR3 sequence (DNA): TGTGCCAGCAGCTTACAAGGGGGTCGTATTCAAGAGACCCAGTACTTC.

This clonotype was recorded at least ten times. The J gene is TRBJ2-5, the V gene TRBV7-9, with TRBD2 identical over 9 bases. V lost 4 bases, J lost 5 bases, and 8 bases stayed unmatched. The CDR3 is 15 residues long. From germline, CDR1 is SEHNR and CDR2 FQNEAQ (reference sequence). As DNA, the CDR3 is TGTGCCAGCAGCTCAGAGCGGGGGGCATGGGAGACCCAGTACTTC. This translates into CASSSERGAWETQYF.

This clonotype was counted between two and nine times. The V call is TRBV28, the J call TRBJ1-1, with D tentatively TRBD1 (5 bases). Per the germline V gene, CDR1 is MDHEN and CDR2 is SYDVKM. The CDR3 has 12 residues. V was trimmed by 3 bases and J by 10 bases, leaving 12 bases between them. CDR3 in DNA: TGTGCCAGCAGTTTTCGTGGGGGTTTAGCTTTCTTT. Translation gives CASSFRGGLAFF. The full variable domain, in which reference TRBV28 and TRBJ1-1 provide the parts outside the CDR3, is DVKVTQSSRYLVKRTGEKVFLECVQDMDHENMFWYRQDPGLGLRLIYFSYDVKMKEKGDIPEGYSVSREKKERFSLILESASTNQTSMYLCASSFRGGLAFFGQGTRLTVV.

V usage is TRBV6-2 or TRBV6-3 and J usage is TRBJ2-7; 7 bases fit TRBD1. This CDR3 has 13 amino acids. The junction had 6 bases not matched to a gene; V was cut back by 5 bases and J by 5 bases. Germline V lookup: CDR1 MNHEY, CDR2 SVGEGT. CDR3 region: CASSHGQADEQYF. CDR3 DNA sequence: TGTGCCAGCAGTCACGGACAGGCCGACGAGCAGTACTTC.

This clonotype occurred many times. The V and J genes are TRBV6-5 and TRBJ2-7; the D gene is possibly TRBD2 (5 bases). The CDR3 covers 14 residues. Germline V gene sequence: CDR1 MNHEY, CDR2 SVGAGI. Trimming cost V 2 bases and J 5 bases, with 13 bases left between them. The CDR3 sequence is CASSYSWAGDEQYF. Here the CDR3 DNA reads TGTGCCAGCAGTTACAGCTGGGCGGGTGACGAGCAGTACTTC.

This clonotype was counted ten times or more. The chain is built from TRBV15 and TRBJ1-1; D remains unclear. The CDR3 loop spans 15 amino acids. The germline V and J ends were trimmed by 1 base and 6 bases, with 15 bases remaining between them. The germline CDR1 and CDR2 sequences are LNHNV and YYDKDF (reference sequence). The CDR3 sequence: CATSRVRTALAEAFF. CDR3 nucleotide sequence: TGTGCCACCAGCAGAGTTCGAACCGCCCTCGCTGAAGCTTTCTTT.

This clonotype was counted ten times or more. V and J are TRBV7-2 and TRBJ2-7; tentatively, D is TRBD2 (5 bases). The ends were cut back, 4 bases at V and 5 bases at J, with 21 bases in the middle. The CDR3 runs to 16 residues. CDR1 SGHTA and CDR2 FQGNSA come from the germline V gene. CDR3 amino acids: CASSSISWTPGDEQYF. CDR3 in DNA: TGTGCCAGCAGCTCGATAAGTTGGACTCCGGGCGACGAGCAGTACTTC.

This clonotype showed up just once. The chain has TRBV12-3 or TRBV12-4 and TRBJ1-2; D might be TRBD1 (5 bases). The CDR3 has 13 amino acids. Trimming left V 7 bases short and J 7 bases short, with 16 bases between. Here the CDR3 DNA reads TGTGCCAGCAACACTCAGGGCTCGTTTGGCTACACCTTC. It codes for CASNTQGSFGYTF.

There are many counts of this clonotype. J is TRBJ1-5 and V is TRBV9, with D possibly TRBD1 on 5 matching bases. The CDR3 covers 14 residues. V gave up 0 bases and J gave up 5 bases, with 9 bases separating them. Germline CDR1 reads SGDLS; CDR2 reads YYNGEE. The CDR3 DNA reads as TGTGCCAGCAGCGTAGGTCAGGGTGATCAGCCCCAGCATTTT. Translated, it gives CASSVGQGDQPQHF. The variable domain in full, completed from reference TRBV9 and TRBJ1-5, reads DSGVTQTPKHLITATGQRVTLRCSPRSGDLSVYWYQQSLDQGLQFLIQYYNGEERAKGNILERFSAQQFPDLHSELNLSSLELGDSALYFCASSVGQGDQPQHFGDGTRLSIL.

This clonotype was found many times. This rearrangement joins TRBV6-5 to TRBJ1-3, with a tentative D call TRBD1 (6 bases). The CDR3 length is 16 residues. V gave up 0 bases and J gave up 2 bases, with 11 bases separating them. In germline, CDR1 is MNHEY, CDR2 SVGAGI. As DNA, the CDR3 is TGTGCCAGCAGTTACTCAGGGGGGACCACTGGAAACACCATATATTTT. Translated: CASSYSGGTTGNTIYF.

There are a few counts of this clonotype. For the CDR3, the DNA is TGTGCCAGCAGCGCCGGCAGGGAAAGGGAGACCCAGTACTTC. It encodes CASSAGRERETQYF. This chain links TRBV6-1 with TRBJ2-5; D is possibly TRBD1 (5 bases). This CDR3 is 14 amino acids long. Trimming removed 6 bases from V and 5 bases from J, with 16 bases in between. In germline, CDR1 is MNHNS, CDR2 SASEGT.

This clonotype was seen at least ten times. The chain combines TRBV6-1 with TRBJ1-2, with 9 bases fitting TRBD1. The CDR3 covers 16 residues. V lost 5 bases and J lost 5; bases outside the gene matches: 12. CDR1 and CDR2 from the germline V gene are MNHNS and SASEGT. CDR3 nucleotides: TGTGCCAGCAGTCGCCAGGGGGGACAGGGACTTTATGGCTACACCTTC. Protein sequence: CASSRQGGQGLYGYTF.

This clonotype was seen ten or more times. A junction boundary mismatches the germline segment, possibly from a read error. This chain uses TRBV4-1 with TRBJ2-5, with TRBD2 matching 10 bases. Germline V gene sequence: CDR1 MGHRA, CDR2 YSYEKL. The CDR3 is 14 amino acids. The CDR3 loop reads CASSQRGGRETQYF. In nucleotides, the CDR3 is TGTGCCAGCAGCCAGCGGGGGGGCCGTGAGACCCAGTACTTC.